This record looks at one T cell receptor beta chain sequence and its context. What it binds is not known. To make CD8 memory, CD45RO+ cells were put together with CCR7-negative CD45RA+ TemRA cells. The input for sorted-subset replicate PCRs was approximately 210 ng DNA, some 28,000 T cell genomes. TCRdb keeps only in-frame clones here, not all; method: immunoSEQ multiplex PCR. In the table there are around 88,000 clones, about 70% of which are singletons. V lost 4 bases and J lost 3, with 16 bases in between. The length of the CDR3 is 16 residues. Germline CDR1 reads SGHNT; CDR2 reads YYREEE (reference sequence). This entry belongs to a study of shared clonotypes between healthy human individuals. Study findings and constraints: Generally, naive subsets came out with larger estimated richness than memory subsets. Non-shared clonotypes showed lower generation probabilities than clonotypes common to all four donors.

The sequenced sample consisted of memory CD8+ T cells sorted from blood. The subset here: CD45RO+ cells pooled with CCR7-negative TemRA cells. The source of this sequence is a man aged 25 to 45 in good health. The chain uses TRBV5-4 and TRBJ2-2; D is uncertain. CDR3 sequence (DNA): TGTGCCAGCAGCCCCAAGCAGCGTTTCGACACCGGGGAGCTGTTTTTT. Amino acid sequence: CASSPKQRFDTGELFF.